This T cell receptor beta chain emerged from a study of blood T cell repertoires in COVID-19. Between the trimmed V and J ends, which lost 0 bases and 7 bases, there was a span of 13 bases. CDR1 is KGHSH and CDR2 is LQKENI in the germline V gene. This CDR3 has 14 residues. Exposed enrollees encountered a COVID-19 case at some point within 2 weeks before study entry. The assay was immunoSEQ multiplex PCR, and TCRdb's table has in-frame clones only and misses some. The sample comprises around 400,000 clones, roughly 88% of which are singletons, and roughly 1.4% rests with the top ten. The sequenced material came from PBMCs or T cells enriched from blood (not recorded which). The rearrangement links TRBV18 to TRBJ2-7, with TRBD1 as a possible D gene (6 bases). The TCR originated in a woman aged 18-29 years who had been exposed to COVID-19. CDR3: CASSPPAGALEQYF. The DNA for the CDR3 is TGTGCCAGCTCACCACCGGCAGGGGCGCTTGAGCAGTACTTC.